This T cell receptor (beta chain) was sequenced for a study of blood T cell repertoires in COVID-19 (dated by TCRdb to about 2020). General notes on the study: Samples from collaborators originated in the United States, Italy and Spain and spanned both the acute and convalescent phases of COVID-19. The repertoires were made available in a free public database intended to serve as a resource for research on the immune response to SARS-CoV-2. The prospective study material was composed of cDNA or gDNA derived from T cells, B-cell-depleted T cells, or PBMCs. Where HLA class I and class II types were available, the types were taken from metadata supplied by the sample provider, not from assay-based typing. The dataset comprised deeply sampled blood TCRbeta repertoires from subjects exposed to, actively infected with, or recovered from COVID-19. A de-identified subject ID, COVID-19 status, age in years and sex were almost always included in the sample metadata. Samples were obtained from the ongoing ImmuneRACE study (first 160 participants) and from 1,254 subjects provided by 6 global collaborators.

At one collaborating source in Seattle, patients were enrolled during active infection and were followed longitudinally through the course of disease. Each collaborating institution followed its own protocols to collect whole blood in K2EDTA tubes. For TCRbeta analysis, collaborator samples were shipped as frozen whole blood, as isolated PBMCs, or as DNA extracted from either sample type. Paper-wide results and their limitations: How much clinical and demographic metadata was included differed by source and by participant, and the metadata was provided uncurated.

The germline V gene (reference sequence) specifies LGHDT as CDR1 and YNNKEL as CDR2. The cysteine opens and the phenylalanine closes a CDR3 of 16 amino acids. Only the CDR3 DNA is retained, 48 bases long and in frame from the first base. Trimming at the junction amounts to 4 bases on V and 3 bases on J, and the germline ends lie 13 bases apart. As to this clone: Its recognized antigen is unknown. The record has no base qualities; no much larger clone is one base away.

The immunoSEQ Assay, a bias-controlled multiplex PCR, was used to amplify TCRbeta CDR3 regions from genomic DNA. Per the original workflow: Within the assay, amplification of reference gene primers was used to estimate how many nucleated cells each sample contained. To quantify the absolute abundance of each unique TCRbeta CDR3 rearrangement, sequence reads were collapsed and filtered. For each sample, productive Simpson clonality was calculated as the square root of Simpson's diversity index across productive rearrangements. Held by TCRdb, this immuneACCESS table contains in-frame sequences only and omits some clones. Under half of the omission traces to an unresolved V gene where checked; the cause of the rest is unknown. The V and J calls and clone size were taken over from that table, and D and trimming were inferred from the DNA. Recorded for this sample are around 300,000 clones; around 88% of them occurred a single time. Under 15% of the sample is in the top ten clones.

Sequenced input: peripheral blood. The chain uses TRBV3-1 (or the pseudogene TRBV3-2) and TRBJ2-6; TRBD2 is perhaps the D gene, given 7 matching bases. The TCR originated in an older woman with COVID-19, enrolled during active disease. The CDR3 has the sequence CASSRRGGIGANVLTF. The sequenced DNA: TGTGCCAGCAGCCGAAGGGGGGGCATTGGGGCCAACGTCCTGACTTTC.